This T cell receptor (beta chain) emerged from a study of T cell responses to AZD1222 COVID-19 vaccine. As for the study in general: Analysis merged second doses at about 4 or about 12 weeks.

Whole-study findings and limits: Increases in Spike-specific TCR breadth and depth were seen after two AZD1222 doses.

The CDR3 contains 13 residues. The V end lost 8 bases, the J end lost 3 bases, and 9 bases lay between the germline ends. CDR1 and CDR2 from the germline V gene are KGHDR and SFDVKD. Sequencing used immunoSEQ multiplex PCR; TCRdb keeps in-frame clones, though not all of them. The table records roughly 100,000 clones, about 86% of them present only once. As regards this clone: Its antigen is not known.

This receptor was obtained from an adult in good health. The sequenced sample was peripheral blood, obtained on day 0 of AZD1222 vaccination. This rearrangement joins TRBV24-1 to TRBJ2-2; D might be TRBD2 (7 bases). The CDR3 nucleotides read TGTGCCACCAAGGGGGGGGACACCGGGGAGCTGTTTTTT. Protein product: CATKGGDTGELFF.